This section outlines one T cell receptor beta chain sequence together with its context. Its matching antigen is unknown. The PCR ran on 60 Vbeta and 13 Jbeta primers. Produced via immunoSEQ multiplex PCR; TCRdb's table is partial and in-frame only. The profile shows around 80,000 clones, over 60% of them singletons. The data belong to a study of cytomegalovirus exposure and HLA in healthy donors. Study context: An earlier analysis identified 120 million or so unique TCR beta sequences in about 170 million T cells.

Notes on the study in general: Sequencing likely generated an artifact that appeared as a cluster of highly shared sequence variants. A later analysis linked a missense DCLRE1C variant to TCR beta V- and J-gene trimming. Association of roughly 17,000 TCR beta sequences with HLA alleles was found at 0.05 false discovery rate in a later analysis.

CDR1 is SEHNR and CDR2 is FQNEAQ in the germline V gene (reference sequence). This CDR3 is built from 16 residues. V trimming: 5 bases; J trimming: 4 bases; junction bases outside the gene matches: 7. The chain links TRBV7-9 to TRBJ2-7; the match to TRBD2 covers 14 bases. Sequencing was performed on PBMCs. The sequence came from a male donor in good health and CMV-seropositive. The CDR3 loop is CASSLGTSGSSYEQYF. CDR3 bases: TGTGCCAGCAGCCTAGGGACTAGCGGGAGTAGTTACGAGCAGTACTTC.